The 29 T cell receptor beta chains in this list originate from one sample, sequenced in a study of cytotoxic CD8 clonotypes in ibrutinib-treated CLL. Assay: immunoSEQ multiplex PCR; the TCRdb copy retains only in-frame clones and omits some. Of approximately 190,000 clones in the sample, more than 70% are singletons; the top ten hold about 10%. Sequenced here: PBMCs, sampled after 12 months of ibrutinib treatment. Receptor source: a human donor with chronic lymphocytic leukemia.

The chain has TRBV28 and TRBJ2-3, with D hard to call. Trimming cost V 5 bases and J 2 bases, with 8 bases left between them. The CDR3 is 13 amino acids. CDR1 and CDR2 from the germline V gene are MDHEN and SYDVKM. This chain's CDR3 is CASSPPHTDTQYF. CDR3 nucleotides: TGTGCCAGCAGTCCCCCCCACACAGATACGCAGTATTTT.

The rearrangement links TRBV9 to TRBJ1-4; 7 bases align to TRBD1. This CDR3 spans 15 amino acids. CDR1 SGDLS and CDR2 YYNGEE come from the germline V gene. V was clipped by 0 bases and J by 8 bases; unmatched bases: 7. CDR3 DNA sequence: TGTGCCAGCAGCGTAGAGGGAGGGGGCCCGGAAAAACTGTTTTTT. It specifies CASSVEGGGPEKLFF.

This clone was picked up many times. V gene TRBV25-1 combines with J gene TRBJ2-5, with a possible D match to TRBD1 (5 bases). The CDR3 is 18 amino acids. The V and J ends lost 2 bases and 5 bases respectively, with 24 bases between them. Germline V gene sequence: CDR1 MGHDK, CDR2 SYGVNS. The CDR3 protein is CASSESGNRPLLFETQYF. Here the CDR3 DNA reads TGTGCCAGCAGTGAAAGTGGAAACAGGCCGTTGTTGTTTGAGACCCAGTACTTC.

This chain uses TRBV6-1 with TRBJ2-5; D gene uncertain. Germline-derived CDR1 and CDR2 are MNHNS and SASEGT. V lost 4 bases to trimming and J lost 2 bases, with 17 bases between them. The CDR3 extends over 16 amino acids. CDR3 DNA: TGTGCCAGCAGTGGGGGAACTAATCCCCTACAAGAGACCCAGTACTTC. This gives the protein CASSGGTNPLQETQYF.

The V call is TRBV7-2, the J call TRBJ2-7, with a possible D match to TRBD1 (6 bases). CDR3 size: 13 residues. The V and J ends lost 4 bases and 2 bases respectively, with 9 bases between them. Germline V gives CDR1 SGHTA, CDR2 FQGNSA. Written as DNA, the CDR3 is TGTGCCAGCAGCTCACAGGGAGCCTACGAGCAGTACTTC. Translation: CASSSQGAYEQYF.

A few counts support this clone. The gene calls are TRBV5-1 and TRBJ1-1, with D possibly matching TRBD1 (5 bases). Germline CDR1 reads SGHRS; CDR2 reads YFSETQ. This CDR3 spans 16 amino acids. The V and J ends lost 1 base and 1 base respectively, with 14 bases between them. CDR3 nucleotide sequence: TGCGCCAGCAGCTTGTCAACCGCCGGGGGGAACACTGAAGCTTTCTTT. This translates into CASSLSTAGGNTEAFF. The whole variable domain, remainder taken from reference TRBV5-1 and TRBJ1-1, is KAGVTQTPRYLIKTRGQQVTLSCSPISGHRSVSWYQQTPGQGLQFLFEYFSETQRNKGNFPGRFSGRQFSNSRSEMNVSTLELGDSALYLCASSLSTAGGNTEAFFGQGTRLTVV.

The V and J genes are TRBV9 and TRBJ1-6, with 7 nucleotides matching TRBD1. The CDR3 extends over 16 amino acids. CDR1 and CDR2 (germline): SGDLS, YYNGEE. J was trimmed by 8 bases and V by 3 bases; bases with no gene match: 11. CDR3 region: CASSASPDRADSPLHF. The CDR3 DNA sequence: TGTGCCAGCAGCGCTTCCCCTGACAGGGCAGATTCACCCCTCCACTTT.

The chain employs TRBV12-2 and TRBJ1-1. TRBV12-2 constitutes a pseudogene. The CDR3 length is 9 residues. CDR3 sequence: CASRAEAFF. DNA for the CDR3: TGTGCAAGTCGCGCTGAAGCTTTCTTT.

The chain couples TRBV7-2 to TRBJ1-1; no clear D. The CDR3 covers 13 residues. Germline-derived CDR1 and CDR2 are SGHTA and FQGNSA. The germline V and J ends were trimmed by 5 bases and 1 base, with 8 bases remaining between them. CDR3 sequence: CASSPEPNTEAFF. CDR3 DNA sequence: TGTGCCAGCAGCCCCGAGCCGAACACTGAAGCTTTCTTT.

This clone is a singleton in its sample. This chain uses TRBV27 with TRBJ2-7; a possible D gene is TRBD2 (6 bases). Germline V gene data show CDR1 as MNHEY and CDR2 as SMNVEV (reference sequence). Trimming shortened V by 1 base and J by 4 bases, and 14 bases separated the two germline ends. This CDR3 is 15 amino acids long. CDR3 coding DNA: TGTGCCAGCAGTTTATGGGGTAGTAGCGGTTACGAGCAGTACTTC. Residues: CASSLWGSSGYEQYF.

The chain has TRBV5-4 and TRBJ1-1, with 8 bases lining up with TRBD1. V was clipped by 2 bases and J by 0 bases; unmatched bases: 6. Germline V lookup: CDR1 SGHNT, CDR2 YYREEE (reference sequence). This CDR3 is built from 16 residues. CDR3 sequence reads: CASSLAGGRMNTEAFF. CDR3 DNA sequence: TGTGCCAGCAGCTTAGCAGGGGGCCGCATGAACACTGAAGCTTTCTTT.

The V and J genes are TRBV9 and TRBJ1-2; D unclear. This CDR3 is built from 11 residues. CDR1 and CDR2 (germline): SGDLS, YYNGEE. V lost 3 bases to trimming and J lost 9 bases, with 9 bases between them. DNA of the CDR3: TGTGCCAGCAGCGGCCGGGGAAGCTACACCTTC. Its protein is CASSGRGSYTF. Full variable domain (rest looked up from reference TRBV9 and TRBJ1-2): DSGVTQTPKHLITATGQRVTLRCSPRSGDLSVYWYQQSLDQGLQFLIQYYNGEERAKGNILERFSAQQFPDLHSELNLSSLELGDSALYFCASSGRGSYTFGSGTRLTVV.

The chain employs TRBV20-1 and TRBJ1-1; no definite D call. Germline V lookup: CDR1 DFQATT, CDR2 SNEGSKA (reference sequence). The ends were cut back, 7 bases at V and 1 base at J, with 7 bases in the middle. This CDR3 has 11 residues. The CDR3 DNA follows: TGCAGTGAAAGGGAGAACACTGAAGCTTTCTTT. This sequence encodes CSERENTEAFF.

In its sample, this clone was seen a few times. This chain connects TRBV6-1 to TRBJ2-3, with a tentative D call TRBD1 (6 bases). V was shortened by 3 bases and J by 0 bases, with 10 bases between the two germline ends. CDR3 size: 15 residues. Germline assignment: CDR1 MNHNS and CDR2 SASEGT. The CDR3 is CASSDRTASTDTQYF. CDR3 bases: TGTGCCAGCAGTGACCGGACAGCTAGCACAGATACGCAGTATTTT.

The sample holds one count of this clone. The chain has TRBV14 and TRBJ2-1; D is perhaps TRBD1 or TRBD2 (6 bases each). Germline V gene sequence: CDR1 SGHDN, CDR2 FVKESK. CDR3 length equals 14 residues. V was shortened by 4 bases and J by 4 bases, with 11 bases between the two germline ends. In nucleotides, the CDR3 is TGTGCCAGCAGCCTTCTAGGGGGGTACAATGAGCAGTTCTTC. The encoded protein is CASSLLGGYNEQFF.

This sequence joins TRBV14 and TRBJ2-7, with D unresolved. This CDR3 is built from 13 residues. V shed 1 base and J shed 2 bases, with 6 bases lying between them. Germline V gives CDR1 SGHDN, CDR2 FVKESK. CDR3 residues: CASSQGAAYEQYF. The DNA of the CDR3 is TGTGCCAGCAGCCAAGGCGCGGCCTACGAGCAGTACTTC. Full variable domain (remainder filled in from reference TRBV14 and TRBJ2-7): EAGVTQFPSHSVIEKGQTVTLRCDPISGHDNLYWYRRVMGKEIKFLLHFVKESKQDESGMPNNRFLAERTGGTYSTLKVQPAELEDSGVYFCASSQGAAYEQYFGPGTRLTVT.

The gene calls are TRBV6-5 and TRBJ2-7; tentative D call: TRBD2 (6 bases). The ends were cut back, 2 bases at V and 1 base at J, with 12 bases in the middle. Germline loops: CDR1 MNHEY, CDR2 SVGAGI. The CDR3 is 15 residues long. Written as DNA, the CDR3 is TGTGCCAGCAGTTACGGGGGACTGGCTTCCTACGAGCAGTACTTC. Its translation is CASSYGGLASYEQYF.

V is TRBV11-2 and J is TRBJ2-3, with TRBD2 matching 12 bases. CDR3 length: 16 amino acids. V lost 5 bases to trimming and J lost 1 base; unmatched junction nucleotides: 4. In germline, CDR1 is SGHAT, CDR2 FQNNGV. The CDR3 DNA reads TGTGCCAGCAGCCTAGGGACTAGCGGGCGCACAGATACGCAGTATTTT. Translating gives CASSLGTSGRTDTQYF.

This chain joins TRBV4-1 and TRBJ2-7, with 7 bases that match TRBD1. The ends lost 1 base at V and 12 bases at J; junction bases unmatched: 15. Germline V lookup: CDR1 MGHRA, CDR2 YSYEKL. The CDR3 has 15 amino acids. The CDR3 region is CASSQGSGQSTELYF. The CDR3, as DNA: TGCGCCAGCAGCCAAGGCTCGGGACAGTCGACTGAACTGTACTTC.

This clone came up a few times. V and J are TRBV5-4 and TRBJ2-7; D is possibly TRBD2 (6 bases). The length of the CDR3 is 16 residues. Trimming took 1 base from V and 2 from J, leaving 16 bases between them. Germline assignment: CDR1 SGHNT and CDR2 YYREEE (reference sequence). CDR3 DNA: TGTGCCAGCAGCTTGACGGGGCGGGGTTCTGCCTACGAGCAGTACTTC. This codes for CASSLTGRGSAYEQYF.

The chain uses TRBV5-1 and TRBJ2-7; TRBD2 might be the D (6 bases). V dropped 2 bases and J dropped 0 bases, with 9 bases sitting between them. This CDR3 region has 14 residues. Germline assignment: CDR1 SGHRS and CDR2 YFSETQ. Here the CDR3 reads CASSFGSFSYEQYF. CDR3 DNA: TGCGCCAGCAGCTTCGGGAGTTTCTCCTACGAGCAGTACTTC.

V gene TRBV15 combines with J gene TRBJ2-5; 7 bases match TRBD2. The CDR3 is 16 residues long. Losses at the gene ends were 1 base for V and 5 bases for J; bases not matched to a gene: 10. Germline V gene lookup returns CDR1 LNHNV and CDR2 YYDKDF (reference sequence). The CDR3 coding sequence is TGTGCCACCAGCAGAGGCGTGGCGGGAGTAGGGGAGACCCAGTACTTC. Its protein is CATSRGVAGVGETQYF.

The chain uses TRBV9 and TRBJ1-2; 8 nucleotides match TRBD1. This CDR3 is 14 amino acids long. CDR1 is SGDLS and CDR2 is YYNGEE in the germline V gene. The V and J ends lost 4 bases and 3 bases, in that order; junction bases with no gene match: 5. The CDR3, as DNA: TGTGCCAGCAGCCTAGGACAGGGAGACTATGGCTACACCTTC. It codes for CASSLGQGDYGYTF. The complete variable domain, with remaining parts taken from reference TRBV9 and TRBJ1-2, reads DSGVTQTPKHLITATGQRVTLRCSPRSGDLSVYWYQQSLDQGLQFLIQYYNGEERAKGNILERFSAQQFPDLHSELNLSSLELGDSALYFCASSLGQGDYGYTFGSGTRLTVV.

CDR3 loop: CASSLQAGGAYEQYF. CDR3 nucleotides: TGTGCCAGCAGTTTGCAAGCGGGGGGGGCCTACGAGCAGTACTTC. The V call is TRBV27, the J call TRBJ2-7; TRBD2 matches at 10 bases. Germline CDR1 and CDR2: MNHEY and SMNVEV (reference sequence). The CDR3 runs to 15 residues. V trimming: 3 bases; J trimming: 2 bases; junction bases outside the gene matches: 4.

There are a few counts of this clone. The rearrangement joins TRBV5-1 to TRBJ2-7, with 7 bases matching TRBD2. CDR1 and CDR2 (germline): SGHRS, YFSETQ. This CDR3 is built from 15 residues. V lost 4 bases and J lost 4; bases outside the gene matches: 11. Written as DNA, the CDR3 is TGCGCCAGCAGCGACCCACGGGGGGTAGAATACGAGCAGTACTTC. Translating gives CASSDPRGVEYEQYF.

The CDR3 region is CAWSQGIYGYTF. Written as DNA, the CDR3 is TGTGCCTGGTCCCAGGGAATCTATGGCTACACCTTC. V usage is TRBV30 and J usage is TRBJ1-2; a weak D match, TRBD1 (5 bases). The CDR3 length is 12 residues. CDR1 and CDR2 from the germline V gene are GTSNPN and SVGIG (reference sequence). V shed 5 bases and J shed 4 bases, with 11 bases lying between them.

The gene calls are TRBV6-1 and TRBJ2-2; 7 bases agree with TRBD1. Germline-derived CDR1 and CDR2 are MNHNS and SASEGT. V was pared by 7 bases and J by 1 base, with 3 bases of the junction left unmatched. This CDR3 comprises 14 residues. The CDR3 coding sequence is TGTGCCAGCAAAGGGACAGTGAACACCGGGGAGCTGTTTTTT. Its translation is CASKGTVNTGELFF.

The V gene is TRBV29-1, the J gene TRBJ2-6; 8 bases align to TRBD2. The CDR3 loop spans 18 amino acids. V was clipped by 4 bases and J by 0 bases; unmatched bases: 11. CDR1 is SQVTM and CDR2 is ANQGSEA in the germline V gene. The CDR3 is CSVADGLAISSGANVLTF. The CDR3 DNA is TGCAGCGTTGCGGATGGACTAGCAATTAGCTCTGGGGCCAACGTCCTGACTTTC.

The chain uses TRBV10-1 and TRBJ2-1; D perhaps matches TRBD2 (6 bases). The ends were cut back, 3 bases at V and 5 bases at J, with 14 bases in the middle. This CDR3 has 15 amino acids. CDR1 is WNHNN, CDR2 SYGVQD, per germline (reference sequence). As DNA, the CDR3 is TGCGCCAGCAGTGAAAAGGAGGGGATAGACAATGAGCAGTTCTTC. Encoded protein: CASSEKEGIDNEQFF.